The 28 T cell receptor beta chains in this list originate from one sample, sequenced in a study of shared clonotypes between healthy human individuals. Naive CD8 cells lacked CD45RO, underwent positive selection for CCR7 and left out terminally differentiated effector memory CD45RA+ cells. Profiled with immunoSEQ multiplex PCR; TCRdb holds only in-frame clones, not every one. The sample yields about 2,200,000 clones, under 95% seen once. The specimen was naive CD8+ T cells from PBMCs. The receptors come from a man between 18 and 35 years old in good health. Some clones in this sample may be carry-over from other donors' samples.

The chain carries TRBV28 and TRBJ2-3, with D perhaps assigned TRBD1 or TRBD2 (5 bases each). V was cut by 5 bases and J by 2 bases, with 20 bases left in between. CDR1 is MDHEN and CDR2 is SYDVKM in the germline V gene. The CDR3 spans 17 residues. CDR3 bases: TGTGCCAGCAGTCCCCCAACTAGGGACGGGTCCACAGATACGCAGTATTTT. It encodes CASSPPTRDGSTDTQYF.

The chain employs TRBV27 and TRBJ2-7; 9 bases fit TRBD1. Germline loops: CDR1 MNHEY, CDR2 SMNVEV (reference sequence). The ends lost 7 bases at V and 5 bases at J; junction bases unmatched: 6. The CDR3 has 13 amino acids. In DNA form, the CDR3 reads TGTGCCAGCACGAGGACAGGGGAGAACGAGCAGTACTTC. It encodes CASTRTGENEQYF.

The chain couples TRBV19 to TRBJ2-1, with 7 bases matching TRBD2. V shed 6 bases, J shed 4 bases, and the junction held 9 bases outside the gene matches. CDR3 size: 15 residues. Germline CDR1 LNHDA, CDR2 SQIVND (reference sequence). The CDR3 nucleotides are TGTGCCAGTAGCCCGGGAGGACGGGTATACAATGAGCAGTTCTTC. Translating it yields CASSPGGRVYNEQFF.

The DNA of the CDR3 is TGCAGTGTCAGGGCGAATGAAAAACTGTTTTTT. Translating it yields CSVRANEKLFF. The J gene is TRBJ1-4, the V gene TRBV20-1; D may be TRBD1 (5 bases). V gave up 7 bases and J gave up 5 bases, with 8 bases separating them. CDR1 and CDR2 from the germline V gene are DFQATT and SNEGSKA (reference sequence). The CDR3 contains 11 residues.

The chain links TRBV27 to TRBJ2-5; D possibly corresponds to TRBD2 (5 bases). Germline CDR1 reads MNHEY; CDR2 reads SMNVEV (reference sequence). V lost 5 bases and J 8 bases, leaving 21 bases between the germline ends. This CDR3 is built from 15 residues. The CDR3 DNA is TGTGCCAGCAGTCCCGCGGACGGGGAATTAGGAACCCAGTACTTC. This encodes CASSPADGELGTQYF.

The J gene is TRBJ2-3, the V gene TRBV5-4, with D perhaps matching TRBD1 (5 bases). CDR1 and CDR2 (germline): SGHNT, YYREEE (reference sequence). V shed 0 bases and J shed 0 bases, with 8 bases lying between them. This CDR3 has 15 residues. The CDR3 sequence is CASSLGPGSTDTQYF. The CDR3 DNA reads TGTGCCAGCAGCTTGGGGCCAGGGAGCACAGATACGCAGTATTTT.

This clone was counted a single time. V gene TRBV7-2 combines with J gene TRBJ2-7; maybe TRBD2 (6 bases). The length of the CDR3 is 14 residues. CDR1 is SGHTA, CDR2 FQGNSA, per germline. The V end lost 5 bases, the J end lost 4 bases, and 15 bases lay between the germline ends. CDR3 protein: CASSPLGTRYEQYF. The CDR3 nucleotides are TGTGCCAGCAGCCCTCTTGGGACTCGATACGAGCAGTACTTC.

This CDR3 is CASSVPGDGYTF. In DNA form, the CDR3 reads TGTGCCAGCAGCGTACCAGGGGATGGCTACACCTTC. The chain is built from TRBV9 and TRBJ1-2, with D perhaps matching TRBD1 (6 bases). This CDR3 spans 12 amino acids. Deletions cut 1 base from V and 6 bases from J, with 7 bases between. Looked up from germline, CDR1 is SGDLS and CDR2 is YYNGEE.

This chain links TRBV18 with TRBJ2-1, with 8 nucleotides matching TRBD2. V dropped 3 bases and J dropped 9; count of bases not matched to a gene: 7. The germline V gene encodes CDR1 KGHSH and CDR2 LQKENI. The CDR3 spans 14 residues. In nucleotides, the CDR3 is TGTGCCAGCTCACCTAGCCCTCGGGGGGGTGAGCAGTTCTTC. The encoded protein is CASSPSPRGGEQFF.

The chain combines TRBV15 with TRBJ1-2; D possibly corresponds to TRBD1 (5 bases). The CDR3 runs to 16 residues. Trimming took 4 bases from V and 4 from J, leaving 19 bases between them. Germline V gives CDR1 LNHNV, CDR2 YYDKDF (reference sequence). The CDR3: CATSTSRQLESYGYTF. The CDR3 nucleotides are TGTGCCACCAGCACATCAAGACAGTTAGAGTCCTATGGCTACACCTTC.

The rearrangement joins TRBV13 to TRBJ2-7, with D perhaps matching TRBD1 or TRBD2 (5 bases each). Per germline, CDR1 PRHDT and CDR2 FYEKMQ (reference sequence). The ends were cut back, 5 bases at V and 1 base at J, with 15 bases in the middle. The CDR3 length is 15 residues. CDR3 bases: TGTGCCAGCAGCCCCTCAGGGACGGGGTCCTACGAGCAGTACTTC. It translates to CASSPSGTGSYEQYF. Complete variable domain (other parts from reference TRBV13 and TRBJ2-7): AAGVIQSPRHLIKEKRETATLKCYPIPRHDTVYWYQQGPGQDPQFLISFYEKMQSDKGSIPDRFSAQQFSDYHSELNMSSLELGDSALYFCASSPSGTGSYEQYFGPGTRLTVT.

This clone was counted a few times. The V and J genes are TRBV19 and TRBJ1-2, with 9 bases identical to TRBD1. V dropped 2 bases and J dropped 8; count of bases not matched to a gene: 6. Per the germline V gene, CDR1 is LNHDA and CDR2 is SQIVND (reference sequence). This CDR3 has 14 amino acids. CDR3 region: CASSIWDRDHGYTF. The CDR3 DNA follows: TGTGCCAGTAGTATATGGGACAGGGATCACGGCTACACCTTC.

The V gene is TRBV7-2, the J gene TRBJ1-5; the D gene is possibly TRBD1 (5 bases). Germline V gene sequence: CDR1 SGHTA, CDR2 FQGNSA. The CDR3 consists of 14 residues. Trimming pared 2 bases from V and 6 bases from J, leaving 11 bases between. CDR3 loop: CASSLWGAGQPQHF. The CDR3 nucleotides are TGTGCCAGCAGCTTATGGGGCGCCGGTCAGCCCCAGCATTTT.

This clone showed up just once. The V and J genes are TRBV7-8 and TRBJ2-2; 7 bases are shared with TRBD2. Per the germline V gene, CDR1 is SGHVS and CDR2 is FQNEAQ. V lost 5 bases, J lost 6 bases, and 6 bases stayed unmatched. The length of the CDR3 is 14 residues. DNA of the CDR3: TGTGCCAGCAGCCCCGGGGAGGGCCCCGGGGAGCTGTTTTTT. It translates to CASSPGEGPGELFF.

This clone was seen only once. The V and J genes are TRBV15 and TRBJ1-1; D gene uncertain. This CDR3 is 14 amino acids long. Germline CDR1 reads LNHNV; CDR2 reads YYDKDF (reference sequence). Trimming cost V 9 bases and J 4 bases, with 18 bases left between them. The CDR3 region has the DNA TGTGCCACTAGCGTCACGGCGGGTACCACTGAAGCTTTCTTT. Amino acid sequence: CATSVTAGTTEAFF.

This clone was picked up one time. V is TRBV5-8 and J is TRBJ2-1, with 9 bases identical to TRBD2. CDR1 SGHTS and CDR2 YDEGEE come from the germline V gene. The V segment lost 1 base and the J segment 8 bases; nucleotides outside the gene matches: 7. This CDR3 is built from 15 residues. The CDR3 region has the DNA TGTGCCAGCAGCTTGACGTGGGGACTAGCACATGAGCAGTTCTTC. Protein product: CASSLTWGLAHEQFF.

This rearrangement joins TRBV4-1 to TRBJ1-1; 7 nucleotides match TRBD1. Germline V CDR1 and CDR2: MGHRA, YSYEKL. The CDR3 length is 15 residues. V gave up 2 bases and J gave up 3 bases; unmatched junction bases: 6. CDR3 nucleotides: TGCGCCAGCAGCCAAAAAGGGACAGCTCACACTGAAGCTTTCTTT. It yields the protein CASSQKGTAHTEAFF.

V is TRBV19 and J is TRBJ2-7, with unresolved D. This CDR3 has 14 amino acids. V lost 3 bases and J 1 base, leaving 10 bases between the germline ends. Germline V gives CDR1 LNHDA, CDR2 SQIVND (reference sequence). The CDR3 coding sequence is TGTGCCAGTAGTATGGTCTACCCGTCCTACGAGCAGTACTTC. It codes for CASSMVYPSYEQYF.

The chain recombines TRBV27 with TRBJ1-4; no reliable D call. CDR1 MNHEY and CDR2 SMNVEV come from the germline V gene (reference sequence). V lost 5 bases, J lost 8 bases, and 12 bases lay in between. This CDR3 spans 13 amino acids. CDR3 sequence (DNA): TGTGCCAGCAGTCTCCGGGCCAGCGAAAAACTGTTTTTT. Its translation: CASSLRASEKLFF.

This chain connects TRBV28 to TRBJ2-7, with TRBD1 identical over 7 bases. V lost 6 bases and J lost 0; bases outside the gene matches: 11. Germline CDR1 and CDR2: MDHEN and SYDVKM. This CDR3 has 16 amino acids. The CDR3 DNA sequence: TGTGCCAGCAGCTGGGGTCCGGGACAGTACTCCTACGAGCAGTACTTC. Its protein product is CASSWGPGQYSYEQYF.

The chain couples TRBV5-1 to TRBJ2-7; D not resolved. The germline gives CDR1 SGHRS, CDR2 YFSETQ. The CDR3 length is 17 residues. V was pared by 2 bases and J by 0 bases, with 18 bases between. CDR3 DNA sequence: TGCGCCAGCAGCTTTCAGCAGGTCCAATCTTACTCCTACGAGCAGTACTTC. It specifies CASSFQQVQSYSYEQYF.

The chain links TRBV19 to TRBJ2-7; no clear D. In germline, CDR1 is LNHDA, CDR2 SQIVND (reference sequence). The CDR3 length is 15 residues. V was shortened by 5 bases and J by 0 bases, with 14 bases between the two germline ends. CDR3 sequence (DNA): TGTGCCAGTAGTCGTGGCGGACCTAGCTCCTACGAGCAGTACTTC. Amino acid sequence: CASSRGGPSSYEQYF.

The V gene is TRBV9, the J gene TRBJ2-1; D is uncertain. Trimming removed 0 bases from V and 8 bases from J, with 9 bases in between. Germline V gene lookup returns CDR1 SGDLS and CDR2 YYNGEE. The CDR3 length is 13 residues. This chain's CDR3 is CASSVDNADEQFF. As DNA, the CDR3 is TGTGCCAGCAGCGTAGACAATGCTGATGAGCAGTTCTTC. Full variable domain (missing parts from reference TRBV9 and TRBJ2-1): DSGVTQTPKHLITATGQRVTLRCSPRSGDLSVYWYQQSLDQGLQFLIQYYNGEERAKGNILERFSAQQFPDLHSELNLSSLELGDSALYFCASSVDNADEQFFGPGTRLTVL.

This clone occurred once. CDR3 DNA: TGCGCCAGCAGCCAAGTATTGGCGAGGGGCAATCAGCCCCAGCATTTT. Its protein product is CASSQVLARGNQPQHF. V is TRBV4-1 and J is TRBJ1-5; no firm D call. Germline assignment: CDR1 MGHRA and CDR2 YSYEKL. The CDR3 covers 16 residues. Trimming shortened V by 1 base and J by 2 bases, and 12 bases separated the two germline ends.

V usage is TRBV19 and J usage is TRBJ1-5; weak D call: TRBD1 (6 bases). Germline V gives CDR1 LNHDA, CDR2 SQIVND (reference sequence). Deletions cut 3 bases from V and 1 base from J, with 34 bases between. This CDR3 spans 23 amino acids. CDR3 DNA: TGTGCCAGTAGTATTTTTGGACCCCCTGATCGTCGGGGCTCCGGACAGAGCAATCAGCCCCAGCATTTT. Its translation: CASSIFGPPDRRGSGQSNQPQHF.

The CDR3 loop is CASSQGLGIATNEKLFF. For the CDR3, the DNA is TGTGCCAGCAGCCAAGGCTTGGGGATTGCAACTAATGAAAAACTGTTTTTT. The chain links TRBV14 to TRBJ1-4; D not resolved. The V gene lost 1 base and the J gene lost 0 bases, with 12 bases spanning the gap. The CDR3 is 17 residues long. In germline, CDR1 is SGHDN, CDR2 FVKESK. Variable domain in full (rest from reference TRBV14 and TRBJ1-4): EAGVTQFPSHSVIEKGQTVTLRCDPISGHDNLYWYRRVMGKEIKFLLHFVKESKQDESGMPNNRFLAERTGGTYSTLKVQPAELEDSGVYFCASSQGLGIATNEKLFFGSGTQLSVL.

The chain couples TRBV6-5 to TRBJ2-6; D is undetermined. The CDR3 runs to 14 residues. Germline CDR1 is MNHEY and CDR2 is SVGAGI. Trimming pared 4 bases from V and 3 bases from J, leaving 7 bases between. The CDR3 is CASSFLGGANVLTF. Here the CDR3 DNA reads TGTGCCAGCAGTTTCCTGGGTGGGGCCAACGTCCTGACTTTC.

As to this clone: Other nucleotide sequences from this sample produce the same CDR3. V and J are TRBV28 and TRBJ1-3; D is uncertain. This CDR3 comprises 14 residues. V was clipped by 2 bases and J by 0 bases, with 5 bases between them. CDR1 is MDHEN, CDR2 SYDVKM, per germline. The CDR3 nucleotides are TGTGCCAGCAGTTTAGGAATCTCTGGAAACACCATATATTTT. Protein product: CASSLGISGNTIYF. Filled out from reference TRBV28 and TRBJ1-3, the complete variable domain reads DVKVTQSSRYLVKRTGEKVFLECVQDMDHENMFWYRQDPGLGLRLIYFSYDVKMKEKGDIPEGYSVSREKKERFSLILESASTNQTSMYLCASSLGISGNTIYFGEGSWLTVV.